These T cell receptor beta chains were read from a single sample in a study of T-cell memory formation after mild COVID-19. TCRdb processed the 5' RACE reads anew with MiXCR; each CDR3 protein has one entry. The data hold approximately 390,000 distinct CDR3 sequences, with about 17% observed a single time. Sequenced sample: PBMCs or a T cell subset sorted from them (not recorded which). The source is a man aged 18 to 35 who had mild COVID-19 (a few samples of this study predate the infection). Cell type and time point are not known. Each CDR3 is given with its conserved first and last residue. D genes are given only for firm matches. Expanded clones get a size class; other rows say once, few or many, or leave the size out.

j_call | d_call | clone_size | v_call | cdr3_nt | cdr3_aa
TRBJ2-2 | TRBD1 | . | TRBV7-2 | TGTGCCAGCAGCCCTGACAGGGGGCCCGGGGAGCTGTTTTTT | CASSPDRGPGELFF
TRBJ2-5 | TRBD1 | few | TRBV9 | TGTGCCAGCAGCGTCTGGGACAGGGGGTACCAAGAGACCCAGTACTTC | CASSVWDRGYQETQYF
TRBJ1-1 | . | . | TRBV12-3/TRBV12-4 | TGTGCCAGCAGACCCCCCCGGACACAGCACACTGAAGCTTTCTTT | CASRPPRTQHTEAFF
TRBJ2-5 | . | . | TRBV7-9 | TGTGCCAGCAGCTTAGCAGGAGCAGGGACCGGGACCCAGTACTTC | CASSLAGAGTGTQYF
TRBJ2-3 | TRBD2 | . | TRBV7-9 | TGTGCCAGCAGCTTACGAAGCGGGGGCACAGATACGCAGTATTTT | CASSLRSGGTDTQYF
TRBJ1-6 | TRBD1 | . | TRBV4-2 | TGTGCCAGCAGCCAAGCGGCAGGCAGGGGGTCACCCCTCCACTTT | CASSQAAGRGSPLHF
TRBJ1-6 | TRBD1 | . | TRBV27 | TGTGCCAGCAGTTTACGGCCGACAGGGGGCGGTTCACCCCTCCACTTT | CASSLRPTGGGSPLHF
TRBJ2-3 | . | . | TRBV7-2 | TGTGCCAGCAGCTTCACTCGCTCAGCAGATACGCAGTATTTT | CASSFTRSADTQYF
TRBJ2-2 | TRBD1 | few | TRBV28 | TGTGCCAGCAGAGAGGGGCAGGGGGTGCGGGAGCTGTTTTTT | CASREGQGVRELFF
TRBJ2-7 | TRBD1 | few | TRBV27 | TGTGCCAGCAGTACAGGGGGCGTCGAGCAGTACTTC | CASSTGGVEQYF
TRBJ2-5 | TRBD2 | few | TRBV6-2/TRBV6-3 | TGTGCCAGCTCCCGCGAGGTAGCGGGGGGGCCGAGAAAGACCCAGTACTTC | CASSREVAGGPRKTQYF
TRBJ2-1 | TRBD1 | few | TRBV7-8 | TGTGCCAGCATCCGGGACAGGGGTAATGAGCAGTTCTTC | CASIRDRGNEQFF
TRBJ2-5 | . | . | TRBV7-2 | TGTGCCAGCAGCTTAGCGGGGTGGGCTGAGACCCAGTACTTC | CASSLAGWAETQYF
TRBJ1-1 | . | few | TRBV12-3/TRBV12-4 | TGTGCCAGCACACAGGACCTCACTGAAGCTTTCTTT | CASTQDLTEAFF
TRBJ2-2 | TRBD1 | . | TRBV6-2/TRBV6-3 | TGTGCCAGCAGTTACTGGGGACAGGGGGCTAGAGTCACCGGGGAGCTGTTTTTT | CASSYWGQGARVTGELFF
TRBJ1-4 | TRBD1 | few | TRBV7-2 | TGTGCCAGCAGCCCAAGGACAGGGGTGGGGAATGAAAAACTGTTTTTT | CASSPRTGVGNEKLFF
TRBJ2-5 | TRBD2 | . | TRBV6-5 | TGTGCCAGCAGTTATTTGCGGGGGATGTTTCAAGAGACCCAGTACTTC | CASSYLRGMFQETQYF
TRBJ2-7 | . | . | TRBV7-8 | TGTGCCAGCAGCTTTTATTCCGGGGGTTCCTACGAGCAGTACTTC | CASSFYSGGSYEQYF
TRBJ1-4 | . | few | TRBV4-1 | TGCGCCAGCAGCCAGGCAGGGGAAAAACTGTTTTTT | CASSQAGEKLFF
TRBJ1-2 | . | . | TRBV25-1 | TGTGCCAGCAGTGACTTTGGGGCCGCCTTTAACTATGGCTACACCTTC | CASSDFGAAFNYGYTF
TRBJ2-1 | . | . | TRBV6-1 | TGTGCCAGCAGCTTTTTAACAGGGAGGGTCAATGAGCAGTTCTTC | CASSFLTGRVNEQFF
TRBJ1-5 | TRBD1 | . | TRBV12-3/TRBV12-4 | TGTGCCAGCACCCATCTGACAGGGGGCGATCAGCCCCAGCATTTT | CASTHLTGGDQPQHF
TRBJ2-5 | TRBD2 | . | TRBV28 | TGTGCCAGCAATAGCGGGGCCCAAGAGACCCAGTACTTC | CASNSGAQETQYF
TRBJ1-3 | TRBD1 | . | TRBV5-1 | TGCGCCAGCAGCTCCGGACAGGGGAGCTCTGGAAACACCATATATTTT | CASSSGQGSSGNTIYF
TRBJ1-6 | . | . | TRBV20-1 | TGCAGTGCTGTGACAGCCTCCTTGTGGAATTCACCCCTCCACTTT | CSAVTASLWNSPLHF
TRBJ2-5 | TRBD1 | few | TRBV4-2 | TGTGCCAGCAGCCAAGATGGACAGGGGGCGCGGGAGACCCAGTACTTC | CASSQDGQGARETQYF
TRBJ2-5 | TRBD2 | . | TRBV6-5 | TGTGCCAGCAGTAGAACCCGGGGGGTCCAAGAGACCCAGTACTTC | CASSRTRGVQETQYF
TRBJ2-1 | . | few | TRBV10-1 | TGCGCCAGCAGTGCGACACGGGGCGCCCACAATGAGCAGTTCTTC | CASSATRGAHNEQFF